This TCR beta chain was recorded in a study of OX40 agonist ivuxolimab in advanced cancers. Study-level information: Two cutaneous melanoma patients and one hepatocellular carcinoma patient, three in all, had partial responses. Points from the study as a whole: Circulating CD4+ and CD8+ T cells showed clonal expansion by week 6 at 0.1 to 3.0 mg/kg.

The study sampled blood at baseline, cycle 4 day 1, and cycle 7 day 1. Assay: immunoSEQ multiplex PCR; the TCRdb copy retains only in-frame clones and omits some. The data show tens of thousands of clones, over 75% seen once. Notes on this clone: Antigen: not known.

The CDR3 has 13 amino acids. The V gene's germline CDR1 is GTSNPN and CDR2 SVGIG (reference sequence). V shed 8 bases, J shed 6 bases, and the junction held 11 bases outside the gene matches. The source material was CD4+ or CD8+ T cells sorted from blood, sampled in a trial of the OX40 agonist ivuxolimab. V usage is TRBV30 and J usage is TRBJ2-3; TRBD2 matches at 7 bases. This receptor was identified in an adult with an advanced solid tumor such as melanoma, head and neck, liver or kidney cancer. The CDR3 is CAGGREPADTQYF. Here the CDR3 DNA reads TGTGCCGGAGGGCGGGAGCCGGCGGATACGCAGTATTTT.